This TCR beta chain was recorded in a study of blood T cell repertoires in COVID-19. Germline CDR1 LNHDA, CDR2 SQIVND (reference sequence). Trimming left V 7 bases short and J 5 bases short, with 20 bases between. CDR3 length: 15 residues. The count of this clone is one. Here immunoSEQ multiplex PCR was the method, and the copy in TCRdb shows in-frame clones only, minus some. The profile shows over 85,000 clones, around 87% of them singletons. Sequencing used peripheral blood. The receptor was derived from a human donor in a cohort sampled during active COVID-19. The chain couples TRBV19 to TRBJ1-1, with TRBD1 as a possible D gene (5 bases). The chain's CDR3 is CASTARGQLETEAFF. The CDR3 DNA follows: TGTGCCAGTACCGCAAGGGGTCAGCTGGAGACTGAAGCTTTCTTT.